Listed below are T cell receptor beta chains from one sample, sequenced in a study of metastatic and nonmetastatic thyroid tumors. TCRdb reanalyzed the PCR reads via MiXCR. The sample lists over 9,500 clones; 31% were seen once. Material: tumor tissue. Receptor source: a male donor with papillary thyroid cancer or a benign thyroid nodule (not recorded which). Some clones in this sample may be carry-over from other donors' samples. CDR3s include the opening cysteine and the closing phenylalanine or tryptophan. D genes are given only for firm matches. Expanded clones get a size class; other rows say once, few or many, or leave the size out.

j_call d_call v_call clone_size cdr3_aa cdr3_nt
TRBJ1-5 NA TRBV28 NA CASSSVLTHFSNQPHHF TGTGCCAGTAGTTCCGTCCTAACACACTTTAGCAATCAGCCACACCATTTT
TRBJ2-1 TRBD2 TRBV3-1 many CASHKSGGRNEQFF TGTGCCAGCCACAAAAGCGGGGGTCGGAATGAGCAGTTCTTC
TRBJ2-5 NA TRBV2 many CASSPRSQRLDGETQYF TGTGCCAGCAGTCCCCGAAGCCAGCGCCTTGACGGGGAGACCCAGTACTTC
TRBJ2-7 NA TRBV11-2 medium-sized CASSFGMTYEQYF TGTGCCAGCAGCTTTGGTATGACATACGAGCAGTACTTC
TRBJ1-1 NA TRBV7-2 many CASSLFRPAHRWVENTEAFF TGTGCCAGCAGCTTATTTAGACCGGCACATAGGTGGGTAGAGAACACTGAAGCTTTCTTT
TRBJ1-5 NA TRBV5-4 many CASSAEFRNQPQHF TGTGCCAGCAGTGCCGAATTCCGCAATCAGCCCCAGCATTTT
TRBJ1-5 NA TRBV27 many CASREGQNRNQPQHF TGTGCCAGCAGAGAAGGACAGAATCGGAATCAGCCCCAGCATTTT
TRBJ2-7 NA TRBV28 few CASSPWGRAYEQYF TGTGCCAGCAGCCCCTGGGGCCGAGCCTACGAGCAGTACTTC
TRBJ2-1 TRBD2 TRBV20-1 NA CSARVREGRSNEQFF TGCAGTGCTAGAGTACGGGAGGGCCGTAGTAATGAGCAGTTCTTC
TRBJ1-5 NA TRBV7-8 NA CASSLKRDSNQPQHF TGTGCCAGCAGCTTAAAGCGGGATAGCAATCAGCCCCAGCATTTT
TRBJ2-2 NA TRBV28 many CASSLGTNTGELFF TGTGCCAGCAGTTTGGGCACTAACACCGGGGAGCTGTTTTTT
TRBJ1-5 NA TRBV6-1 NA CASSALWNQPQHF TGTGCCAGCAGTGCCCTTTGGAATCAGCCCCAGCATTTT
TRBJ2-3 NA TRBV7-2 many CASSLMLPDTQYF TGTGCCAGCAGCTTAATGCTCCCAGATACGCAGTATTTT
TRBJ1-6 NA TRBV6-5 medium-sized CASSYPGRPLHF TGTGCCAGCAGTTACCCCGGGCGACCCCTCCACTTT
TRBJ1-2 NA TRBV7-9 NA CASSLSQGGGYTF TGTGCCAGCAGCTTAAGTCAGGGTGGCGGCTACACCTTC
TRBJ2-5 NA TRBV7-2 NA CASSLSGGGVTLETQYF TGTGCCAGCAGCTTATCGGGCGGTGGGGTCACGTTGGAGACCCAGTACTTC
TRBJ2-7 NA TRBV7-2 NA CASTYRSGAYEQYF TGTGCCAGCACTTACAGATCGGGGGCATACGAGCAGTACTTC
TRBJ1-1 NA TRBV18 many CASSPGRMLNTEAFF TGTGCCAGCTCACCCGGTAGGATGCTCAACACTGAAGCTTTCTTT
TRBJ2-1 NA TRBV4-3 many CASSQVEDSFYNEQFF TGCGCCAGCAGCCAAGTTGAGGACAGCTTCTACAATGAGCAGTTCTTC
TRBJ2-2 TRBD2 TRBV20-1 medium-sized CSASALAGVTGELFF TGCAGTGCTAGTGCCCTAGCGGGAGTCACCGGGGAGCTGTTTTTT
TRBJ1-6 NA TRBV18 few CASSQDSSPNSPLHF TGTGCCAGCTCACAGGACAGCTCCCCTAATTCACCCCTCCACTTT
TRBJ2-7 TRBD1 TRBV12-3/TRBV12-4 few CASSPTGDGFEQYF TGTGCCAGCAGTCCGACAGGGGATGGTTTCGAGCAGTACTTC
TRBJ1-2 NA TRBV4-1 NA CASSQESIINYGYTF TGCGCCAGCAGCCAAGAAAGCATTATTAACTATGGCTACACCTTC
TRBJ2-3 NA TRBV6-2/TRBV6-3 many CASSAGLNIGTDTQYF TGTGCCAGCAGTGCCGGACTCAACATCGGCACAGATACGCAGTATTTT
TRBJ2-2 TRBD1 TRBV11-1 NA CAIRLWDRVITGELFF TGTGCCATCCGCTTGTGGGACAGGGTTATCACAGGGGAGCTGTTTTTT
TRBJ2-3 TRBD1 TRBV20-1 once CSARGGQGTDTQYF TGCAGTGCTAGAGGGGGACAGGGTACAGATACGCAGTATTTT
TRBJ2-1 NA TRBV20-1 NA CSVLGHSNEQFF TGCAGTGTACTGGGACATTCCAATGAGCAGTTCTTC
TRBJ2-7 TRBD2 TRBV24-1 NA CATRPNSGSYEQYF TGTGCCACTAGGCCTAATAGCGGGAGCTACGAGCAGTACTTC
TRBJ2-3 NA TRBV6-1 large CASSGWVVDTQYF TGTGCCAGCAGTGGATGGGTGGTGGATACGCAGTATTTT
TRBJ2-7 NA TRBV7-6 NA CASGQTGNEQYF TGTGCCAGCGGCCAGACGGGGAACGAGCAGTACTTC
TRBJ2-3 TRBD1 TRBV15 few CATSRVGRGRTDTQYF TGTGCCACCAGCAGAGTCGGCAGGGGGCGTACAGATACGCAGTATTTT
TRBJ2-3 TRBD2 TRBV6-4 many CASSDLAGPTDTQYF TGTGCCAGCAGTGATCTAGCGGGGCCCACAGATACGCAGTATTTT
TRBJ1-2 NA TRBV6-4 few CASRQGRGGAYGYTF TGTGCCAGCAGACAAGGACGGGGTGGGGCGTATGGTTACACCTTC
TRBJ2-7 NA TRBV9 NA CASSVEDWRTEQYF TGTGCCAGCAGCGTAGAAGACTGGAGGACTGAGCAGTACTTC
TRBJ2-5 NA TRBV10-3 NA CAIRDQETQYF TGTGCCATCAGAGACCAAGAGACCCAGTACTTC
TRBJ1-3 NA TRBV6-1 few CASSQAFFSSGNTIYF TGTGCCAGCAGCCAGGCATTCTTTAGCTCTGGAAACACCATATATTTT
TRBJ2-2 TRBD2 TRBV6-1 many CASSLQSGGASGELFF TGTGCCAGCAGTCTCCAGAGCGGGGGGGCCTCCGGGGAGCTGTTTTTT
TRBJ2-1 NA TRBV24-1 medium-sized CATSDAHHNEQFF TGTGCCACCAGTGATGCTCACCACAATGAGCAGTTCTTC
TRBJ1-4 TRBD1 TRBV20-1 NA CSATGTGASNEKLFF TGCAGTGCTACCGGGACAGGGGCTTCTAATGAAAAACTGTTTTTT
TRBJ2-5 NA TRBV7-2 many CASSLGGAQYF TGTGCCAGCAGCTTAGGCGGGGCCCAGTACTTC
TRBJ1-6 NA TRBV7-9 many CASSSNNWDNSPLHF TGTGCCAGCAGCTCAAATAATTGGGATAATTCACCCCTCCACTTT
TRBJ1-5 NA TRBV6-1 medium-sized CASRGRWFPLEQPQHF TGTGCCAGCAGGGGACGATGGTTCCCACTGGAGCAGCCCCAGCATTTT
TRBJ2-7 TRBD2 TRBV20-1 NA CSASASGQGGSYEQYF TGCAGTGCTAGTGCTAGTGGCCAGGGAGGGTCCTACGAGCAGTACTTC
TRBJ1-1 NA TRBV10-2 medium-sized CASSGNPGHSEAFF TGCGCCAGCAGTGGAAACCCGGGACATTCTGAAGCTTTCTTT
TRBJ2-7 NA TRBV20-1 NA CSALPGQSYEQYF TGCAGTGCTTTACCTGGACAGAGTTACGAGCAGTACTTC